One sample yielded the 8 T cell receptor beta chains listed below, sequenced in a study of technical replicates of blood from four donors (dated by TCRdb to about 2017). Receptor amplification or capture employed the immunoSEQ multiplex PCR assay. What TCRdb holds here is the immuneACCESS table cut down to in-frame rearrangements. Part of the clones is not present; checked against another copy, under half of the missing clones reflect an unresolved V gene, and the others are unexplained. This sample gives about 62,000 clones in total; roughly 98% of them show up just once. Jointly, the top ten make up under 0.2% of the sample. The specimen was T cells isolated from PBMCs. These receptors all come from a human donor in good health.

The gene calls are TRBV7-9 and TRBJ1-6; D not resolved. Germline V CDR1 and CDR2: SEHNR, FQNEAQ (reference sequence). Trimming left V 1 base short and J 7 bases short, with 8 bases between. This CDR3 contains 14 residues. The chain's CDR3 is CASSLDRTNSPLHF. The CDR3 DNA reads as TGTGCCAGCAGCTTAGACAGAACAAATTCACCCCTCCACTTT.

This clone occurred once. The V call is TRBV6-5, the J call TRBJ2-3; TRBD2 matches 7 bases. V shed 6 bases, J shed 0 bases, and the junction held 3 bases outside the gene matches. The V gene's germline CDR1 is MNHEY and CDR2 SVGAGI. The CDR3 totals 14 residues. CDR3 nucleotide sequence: TGTGCCAGCAGGGGGAGGGTTAGCACAGATACGCAGTATTTT. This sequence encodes CASRGRVSTDTQYF.

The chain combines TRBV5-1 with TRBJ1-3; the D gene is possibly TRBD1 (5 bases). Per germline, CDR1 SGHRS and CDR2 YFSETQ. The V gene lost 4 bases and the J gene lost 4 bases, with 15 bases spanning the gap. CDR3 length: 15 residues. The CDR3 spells CASSMGPAVGNTIYF. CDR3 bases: TGCGCCAGCAGCATGGGACCGGCGGTGGGAAACACCATATATTTT.

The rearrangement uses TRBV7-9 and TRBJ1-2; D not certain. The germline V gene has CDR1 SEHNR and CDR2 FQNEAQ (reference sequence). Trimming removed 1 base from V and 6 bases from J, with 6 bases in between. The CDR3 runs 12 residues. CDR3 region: CASSLDSHGYTF. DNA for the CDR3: TGTGCCAGCAGCTTAGATAGTCATGGCTACACCTTC.

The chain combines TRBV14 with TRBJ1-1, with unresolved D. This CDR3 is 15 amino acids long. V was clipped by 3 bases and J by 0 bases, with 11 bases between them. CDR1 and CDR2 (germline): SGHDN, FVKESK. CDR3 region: CASSHYRLVNTEAFF. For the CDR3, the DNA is TGTGCCAGCAGCCACTACCGGTTGGTGAACACTGAAGCTTTCTTT.

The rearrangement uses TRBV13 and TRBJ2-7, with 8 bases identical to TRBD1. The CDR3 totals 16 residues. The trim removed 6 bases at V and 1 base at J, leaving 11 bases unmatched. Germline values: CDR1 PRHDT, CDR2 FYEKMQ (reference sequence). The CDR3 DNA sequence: TGTGCCAGCAGTGGCTTTGACGGGACAGGATCCTACGAGCAGTACTTC. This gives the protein CASSGFDGTGSYEQYF.

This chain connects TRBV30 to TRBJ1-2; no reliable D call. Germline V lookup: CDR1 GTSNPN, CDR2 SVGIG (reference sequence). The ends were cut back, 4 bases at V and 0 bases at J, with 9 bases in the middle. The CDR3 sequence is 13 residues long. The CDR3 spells CAWTQTPNYGYTF. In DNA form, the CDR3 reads TGTGCCTGGACCCAGACTCCTAACTATGGCTACACCTTC. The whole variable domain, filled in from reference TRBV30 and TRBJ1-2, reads SQTIHQWPATLVQPVGSPLSLECTVEGTSNPNLYWYRQAAGRGLQLLFYSVGIGQISSEVPQNLSASRPQDRQFILSSKKLLLSDSGFYLCAWTQTPNYGYTFGSGTRLTVV.

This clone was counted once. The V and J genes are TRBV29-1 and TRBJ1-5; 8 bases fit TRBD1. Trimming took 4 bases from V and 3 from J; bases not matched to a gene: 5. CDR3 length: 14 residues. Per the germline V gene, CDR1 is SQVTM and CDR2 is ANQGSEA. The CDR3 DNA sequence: TGCAGCGTTGGGACAGGGTCGAACAATCAGCCCCAGCATTTT. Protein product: CSVGTGSNNQPQHF.